This entry lists 27 T cell receptor beta chains sequenced from one sample in a study of cytomegalovirus exposure and HLA in healthy donors. Profiling relied on immunoSEQ multiplex PCR, and the TCRdb table lists in-frame clones only, not all of them. This sample has under 300,000 clones; around 89% occur once, and the top ten carry more than 0.35%. Sample: PBMCs. The receptors shown here come from a woman aged 18-30 years in good health and CMV-seronegative.

V usage is TRBV30 and J usage is TRBJ1-1, with 9 nucleotides matching TRBD1. The CDR3 consists of 16 residues. Germline lookup yields CDR1 GTSNPN and CDR2 SVGIG (reference sequence). The V gene end was trimmed by 1 base and the J gene end by 4 bases; junction bases not matched to a gene: 10. The CDR3 sequence is CAWSGEGTGSSTEAFF. Written as DNA, the CDR3 is TGTGCCTGGAGTGGTGAAGGGACAGGGTCGTCCACTGAAGCTTTCTTT.

J is TRBJ2-1 and V is TRBV15, with 9 bases aligning to TRBD2. Trimming at V came to 2 bases and at J to 6 bases, leaving 5 bases not matched to a gene. The CDR3 is 15 amino acids. Germline loops: CDR1 LNHNV, CDR2 YYDKDF (reference sequence). Here the CDR3 reads CATSRPGLAGNEQFF. The CDR3 bases are TGTGCCACCAGCAGACCGGGACTAGCTGGCAATGAGCAGTTCTTC. Variable domain in full (rest from reference TRBV15 and TRBJ2-1): DAMVIQNPRYQVTQFGKPVTLSCSQTLNHNVMYWYQQKSSQAPKLLFHYYDKDFNNEADTPDNFQSRRPNTSFCFLDIRSPGLGDTAMYLCATSRPGLAGNEQFFGPGTRLTVL.

The chain couples TRBV6-7 to TRBJ2-7; D might be TRBD1 (6 bases). TRBV6-7 qualifies as an ORF whose function is uncertain. V was cut by 0 bases and J by 4 bases, with 22 bases left in between. CDR3 length equals 18 residues. This CDR3 is CASSYSKLSRTVSYEQYV. The CDR3 nucleotides are TGTGCCAGCAGTTACTCGAAGCTGTCTAGGACAGTTTCTTACGAGCAGTACGTC.

J is TRBJ2-7 and V is TRBV6-5; 8 bases align to TRBD1. This CDR3 has 14 residues. The germline gives CDR1 MNHEY, CDR2 SVGAGI. With V trimmed by 6 bases and J by 2 bases, 6 bases remained unmatched. The CDR3 spells CASRDRVPPYEQYF. The CDR3 DNA is TGTGCCAGCAGGGACAGGGTCCCCCCCTACGAGCAGTACTTC.

The DNA of the CDR3 is TGTGCCAGCAGTGACCGGGACAGAAACGCTGAAGCTTTCTTT. It specifies CASSDRDRNAEAFF. The chain uses TRBV6-1 and TRBJ1-1; the match to TRBD1 covers 7 bases. The V segment lost 3 bases and the J segment 6 bases; nucleotides outside the gene matches: 7. This CDR3 comprises 14 residues. The germline V gene has CDR1 MNHNS and CDR2 SASEGT.

This chain uses TRBV18 with TRBJ1-6; possibly TRBD1 for D (6 bases). Trimming cost V 3 bases and J 6 bases, with 9 bases left between them. The CDR3 is 14 amino acids. Per germline, CDR1 KGHSH and CDR2 LQKENI. CDR3 in amino acids: CASSPGQRNSPLHF. CDR3 in DNA: TGTGCCAGCTCACCCGGACAGCGTAATTCACCCCTCCACTTT. The complete variable domain, with remaining parts taken from reference TRBV18 and TRBJ1-6, reads NAGVMQNPRHLVRRRGQEARLRCSPMKGHSHVYWYRQLPEEGLKFMVYLQKENIIDESGMPKERFSAEFPKEGPSILRIQQVVRGDSAAYFCASSPGQRNSPLHFGNGTRLTVT.

This chain joins TRBV5-4 and TRBJ2-7; D may be TRBD2 (6 bases). The length of the CDR3 is 13 residues. Trimming stripped 4 bases from V and 3 bases from J, with 11 bases between. Per germline, CDR1 SGHNT and CDR2 YYREEE (reference sequence). The CDR3 is CASSLPGDYEQYF. The DNA for the CDR3 is TGTGCCAGCAGCCTGCCGGGGGACTACGAGCAGTACTTC.

This CDR3 reads CASSPVWSYNEQFF. The CDR3 DNA follows: TGTGCCAGCAGCCCGGTCTGGTCCTACAATGAGCAGTTCTTC. The rearrangement links TRBV7-9 to TRBJ2-1; no clear D gene. The CDR3 is 14 residues long. Germline CDR1 reads SEHNR; CDR2 reads FQNEAQ (reference sequence). V was shortened by 5 bases and J by 1 base, with 9 bases between the two germline ends.

The chain employs TRBV6-4 and TRBJ2-2, with D unresolved. The CDR3 sequence is 14 residues long. The germline V gene has CDR1 MRHNA and CDR2 SNTAGT. With 0 bases removed from V and 9 bases from J, the gap between germline ends came to 11 bases. The CDR3 protein is CASSDSMETRELFF. CDR3 DNA sequence: TGTGCCAGCAGTGACTCGATGGAGACCCGGGAGCTGTTTTTT.

The gene calls are TRBV29-1 and TRBJ2-1; possible D gene TRBD2, 5 bases. From germline, CDR1 is SQVTM and CDR2 ANQGSEA. The CDR3 contains 14 residues. V lost 6 bases to trimming and J lost 2 bases, with 14 bases between them. CDR3 nucleotides: TGCAGCGTCGACGGGGTAGTAACCTACAATGAGCAGTTCTTC. Amino acids: CSVDGVVTYNEQFF.

This clone showed up just once. V is TRBV29-1 and J is TRBJ2-3; the D gene is possibly TRBD1 (6 bases). The CDR3 loop spans 15 amino acids. Trimming shortened V by 1 base and J by 3 bases, and 14 bases separated the two germline ends. Looked up from germline, CDR1 is SQVTM and CDR2 is ANQGSEA. The CDR3 protein is CSVEGEQGWTDTQYF. The DNA for the CDR3 is TGCAGCGTTGAAGGCGAACAGGGCTGGACAGATACGCAGTATTTT.

V gene TRBV5-1 combines with J gene TRBJ2-2, with 10 bases matching TRBD2. CDR3 size: 15 residues. Germline V gene lookup returns CDR1 SGHRS and CDR2 YFSETQ. Germline trimming cut 3 bases from V and 7 bases from J; bases unmatched to any gene: 6. The CDR3 DNA sequence: TGCGCCAGCAGCTCCTCCGGGACTAGCGTCGGGGAGCTGTTTTTT. It yields the protein CASSSSGTSVGELFF.

This clone was counted a few times. The V and J genes are TRBV19 and TRBJ1-5, with D possibly matching TRBD1 (5 bases). Germline assignment: CDR1 LNHDA and CDR2 SQIVND (reference sequence). Deletions cut 8 bases from V and 3 bases from J, with 8 bases between. The CDR3 is 12 amino acids. The chain's CDR3 is CASGRDNQPQHF. CDR3 in DNA: TGTGCCAGTGGCAGGGACAATCAGCCCCAGCATTTT.

J is TRBJ2-1 and V is TRBV6-1, with 7 bases fitting TRBD2. CDR1 and CDR2 (germline): MNHNS, SASEGT. The CDR3 runs 13 residues. Losses at the gene ends were 8 bases for V and 5 bases for J; bases not matched to a gene: 6. CDR3: CASGRGNNNEQFF. Written as DNA, the CDR3 is TGTGCCAGCGGGCGGGGGAATAACAATGAGCAGTTCTTC.

The rearrangement links TRBV7-6 to TRBJ1-5, with D perhaps TRBD1 (5 bases). The CDR3 is 14 amino acids. Germline lookup yields CDR1 SGHVS and CDR2 FNYEAQ. The ends were cut back, 5 bases at V and 4 bases at J, with 12 bases in the middle. CDR3 sequence: CASSHPGPNQPQHF. Written as DNA, the CDR3 is TGTGCCAGCAGCCATCCAGGGCCTAATCAGCCCCAGCATTTT.

V is TRBV25-1 and J is TRBJ2-2, with 10 bases fitting TRBD2. The trim removed 5 bases at V and 5 bases at J, leaving 2 bases unmatched. CDR1 is MGHDK, CDR2 SYGVNS, per germline. The CDR3 extends over 14 amino acids. The CDR3: CASSTAGGTGELFF. CDR3 nucleotides: TGTGCCAGCAGTACAGCGGGGGGGACCGGGGAGCTGTTTTTT.

This clone was seen just once. The chain links TRBV5-6 to TRBJ2-7, with TRBD2 matching over 8 bases. CDR1 is SGHDT, CDR2 YYEEEE, per germline. CDR3 length: 15 amino acids. V was pared by 0 bases and J by 4 bases, with 6 bases of the junction left unmatched. The CDR3 reads CASSLELAGPYEQYF. The CDR3 DNA follows: TGTGCCAGCAGCTTGGAGTTAGCGGGGCCTTACGAGCAGTACTTC.

The V gene is TRBV7-8, the J gene TRBJ1-2, with a possible D match to TRBD1 (6 bases). The ends were cut back, 1 base at V and 7 bases at J, with 10 bases in the middle. CDR1 SGHVS and CDR2 FQNEAQ come from the germline V gene. The length of the CDR3 is 13 residues. This CDR3 reads CASSLEGVSGYTF. The DNA of the CDR3 is TGTGCCAGCAGCTTAGAGGGGGTTTCTGGCTACACCTTC.

The V call is TRBV2, the J call TRBJ2-4; 8 bases match TRBD2. The CDR3 contains 15 residues. CDR1 and CDR2 (germline): SNHLY, FYNNEI. Trimming took 6 bases from V and 0 from J; bases not matched to a gene: 4. The CDR3 DNA reads as TGTGCCAGCAGCGATCGGGGGGGAGCCAAAAACATTCAGTACTTC. It yields the protein CASSDRGGAKNIQYF. Variable domain in full (rest from reference TRBV2 and TRBJ2-4): EPEVTQTPSHQVTQMGQEVILRCVPISNHLYFYWYRQILGQKVEFLVSFYNNEISEKSEIFDDQFSVERPDGSNFTLKIRSTKLEDSAMYFCASSDRGGAKNIQYFGAGTRLSVL.

The V call is TRBV30, the J call TRBJ1-5, with TRBD1 as a possible D gene (6 bases). The V gene lost 0 bases and the J gene lost 9 bases, with 15 bases spanning the gap. Germline-derived CDR1 and CDR2 are GTSNPN and SVGIG (reference sequence). The CDR3 spans 14 residues. CDR3 sequence reads: CAWSVPGAQRPQHF. The CDR3 bases are TGTGCCTGGAGTGTACCAGGGGCCCAGCGGCCCCAGCATTTT.

J is TRBJ1-1 and V is TRBV18; D not certain. Between the trimmed V and J ends, which lost 5 bases and 3 bases, there was a span of 10 bases. From germline, CDR1 is KGHSH and CDR2 LQKENI. This CDR3 comprises 13 residues. CDR3 DNA: TGTGCCAGCTCAGGTAGGGAGTACACTGAAGCTTTCTTT. This gives the protein CASSGREYTEAFF.

The chain couples TRBV19 to TRBJ1-5, with unresolved D. The CDR3 length is 15 residues. Germline V gene sequence: CDR1 LNHDA, CDR2 SQIVND (reference sequence). V lost 4 bases, J lost 2 bases, and 12 bases lay in between. Here the CDR3 reads CASSTTEGGNQPQHF. In nucleotides, the CDR3 is TGTGCCAGTAGTACAACGGAGGGTGGCAATCAGCCCCAGCATTTT.

The chain links TRBV6-5 to TRBJ2-7; 8 positions match TRBD1. The V segment lost 6 bases and the J segment 3 bases; nucleotides outside the gene matches: 7. Per the germline V gene, CDR1 is MNHEY and CDR2 is SVGAGI. The CDR3 runs 14 residues. CDR3 in amino acids: CASSGQGVLYEQYF. For the CDR3, the DNA is TGTGCCAGCAGCGGACAGGGCGTGCTCTACGAGCAGTACTTC.

The chain is built from TRBV11-3 and TRBJ1-1, with no clear D. CDR1 and CDR2 from the germline V gene are SGHNT and YENEEA. Trimming shortened V by 3 bases and J by 7 bases, and 9 bases separated the two germline ends. CDR3 size: 12 residues. CDR3: CASSFDKNEAFF. Here the CDR3 DNA reads TGTGCCAGCAGCTTCGACAAAAATGAAGCTTTCTTT.

CDR3 coding DNA: TGTGCCAGTAGTCTTGACAGGGGTAATGAAAAACTGTTTTTT. Protein sequence: CASSLDRGNEKLFF. V and J are TRBV19 and TRBJ1-4; 8 positions match TRBD1. Germline-derived CDR1 and CDR2 are LNHDA and SQIVND (reference sequence). This CDR3 region has 14 residues. The J segment lost 4 bases and the V segment lost 5 bases, leaving 3 bases of the junction unmatched.

This chain joins TRBV6-1 and TRBJ1-5, with a tentative D call TRBD1 (5 bases). The ends were cut back, 10 bases at V and 11 bases at J, with 12 bases in the middle. The germline V gene has CDR1 MNHNS and CDR2 SASEGT. The CDR3 has 10 residues. CDR3 DNA: TGTGCCACCCGGGGGGGGTCCCAGCATTTT. This encodes CATRGGSQHF.

This chain joins TRBV2 and TRBJ1-3, with D uncertain. Per the germline V gene, CDR1 is SNHLY and CDR2 is FYNNEI. Trimming stripped 5 bases from V and 0 bases from J, with 11 bases between. The CDR3 has 15 residues. The chain's CDR3 is CASSKDAISGNTIYF. CDR3 in DNA: TGTGCCAGCAGTAAAGACGCTATCTCTGGAAACACCATATATTTT.